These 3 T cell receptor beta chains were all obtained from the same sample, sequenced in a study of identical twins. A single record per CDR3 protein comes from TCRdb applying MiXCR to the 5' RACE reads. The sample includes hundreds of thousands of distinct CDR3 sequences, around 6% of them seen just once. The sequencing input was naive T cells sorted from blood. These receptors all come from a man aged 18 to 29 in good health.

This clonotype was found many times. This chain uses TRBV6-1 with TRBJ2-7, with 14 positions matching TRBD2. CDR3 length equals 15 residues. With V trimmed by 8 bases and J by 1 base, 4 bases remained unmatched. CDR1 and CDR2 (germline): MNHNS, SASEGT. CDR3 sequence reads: CASRGTSGSSYEQYF. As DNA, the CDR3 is TGTGCCAGCCGTGGGACTAGCGGGAGTTCCTACGAGCAGTACTTC.

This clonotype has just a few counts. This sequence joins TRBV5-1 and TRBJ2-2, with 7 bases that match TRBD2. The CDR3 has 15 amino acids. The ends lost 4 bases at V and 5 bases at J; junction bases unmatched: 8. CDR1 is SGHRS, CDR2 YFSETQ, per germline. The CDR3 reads CASSPGGSPTGELFF. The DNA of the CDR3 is TGCGCCAGCAGCCCGGGGGGTAGCCCGACCGGGGAGCTGTTTTTT. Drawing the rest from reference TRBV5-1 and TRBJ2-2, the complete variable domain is KAGVTQTPRYLIKTRGQQVTLSCSPISGHRSVSWYQQTPGQGLQFLFEYFSETQRNKGNFPGRFSGRQFSNSRSEMNVSTLELGDSALYLCASSPGGSPTGELFFGEGSRLTVL.

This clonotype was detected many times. CDR3 protein: CASTGGPANTEAFF. CDR3 DNA sequence: TGCGCCAGCACCGGGGGCCCAGCGAACACTGAAGCTTTCTTT. The rearrangement links TRBV4-1 to TRBJ1-1, with D maybe TRBD1 (6 bases). Germline V gene lookup returns CDR1 MGHRA and CDR2 YSYEKL. Trimming removed 7 bases from V and 1 base from J, with 13 bases in between. The CDR3 spans 14 residues.